The clone carrying this TCR beta chain was seen just once. Germline V gene data show CDR1 as MNHEY and CDR2 as SVGAGI. J gave up 7 bases and V 2 bases, and 8 bases lay outside the gene matches. CDR3 length: 15 amino acids. This specimen belongs to a study of blood T cell repertoires in COVID-19. Sequencing used immunoSEQ multiplex PCR; TCRdb keeps in-frame clones, though not all of them. The repertoire holds fewer than 700,000 clones, with roughly 89% as singletons. The chain employs TRBV6-5 and TRBJ2-1; 7 bases fit TRBD1. This clonotype was obtained from a woman in her forties or fifties with COVID-19, enrolled during active disease. The sequenced sample consisted of peripheral blood. Here the CDR3 reads CASSYEGAPENEQFF. CDR3 bases: TGTGCCAGCAGTTACGAGGGGGCCCCTGAGAATGAGCAGTTCTTC.